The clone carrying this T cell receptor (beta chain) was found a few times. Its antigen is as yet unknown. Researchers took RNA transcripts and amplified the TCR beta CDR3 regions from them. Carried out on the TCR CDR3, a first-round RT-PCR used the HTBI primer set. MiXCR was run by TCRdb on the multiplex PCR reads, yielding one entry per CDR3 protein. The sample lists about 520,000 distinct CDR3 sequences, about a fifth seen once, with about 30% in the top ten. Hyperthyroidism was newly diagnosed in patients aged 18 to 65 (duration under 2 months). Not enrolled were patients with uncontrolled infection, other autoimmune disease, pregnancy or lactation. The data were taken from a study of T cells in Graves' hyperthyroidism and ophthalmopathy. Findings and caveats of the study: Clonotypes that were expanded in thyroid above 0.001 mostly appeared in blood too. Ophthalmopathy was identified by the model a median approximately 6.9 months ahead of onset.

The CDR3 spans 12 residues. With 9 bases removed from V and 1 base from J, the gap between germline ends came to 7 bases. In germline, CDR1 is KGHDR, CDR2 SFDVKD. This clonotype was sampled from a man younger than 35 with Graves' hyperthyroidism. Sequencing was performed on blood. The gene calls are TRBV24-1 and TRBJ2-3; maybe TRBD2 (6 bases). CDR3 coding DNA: TGTGCCACCTCGGGGGGCACAGATACGCAGTATTTT. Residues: CATSGGTDTQYF.